These 27 T cell receptor beta chains came from one sample sequenced in a study of blood T cell repertoires in COVID-19. Method: immunoSEQ multiplex PCR; TCRdb's copy keeps in-frame clones and lacks some. The profile covers around 59,000 clones, with 60% to 80% appearing a single time and 10% to 15% taken by the ten largest. The source material was peripheral blood. All receptors derive from a man older than 75 with acute or convalescent COVID-19.

This chain connects TRBV19 to TRBJ1-1; possibly TRBD1 for D (5 bases). CDR3 length: 16 amino acids. V lost 9 bases and J 3 bases, leaving 23 bases between the germline ends. Germline V gene lookup returns CDR1 LNHDA and CDR2 SQIVND (reference sequence). Here the CDR3 DNA reads TGTGCCAGCAGGTCTTCGAACATGGGGGGTTACACTGAAGCTTTCTTT. Protein sequence: CASRSSNMGGYTEAFF.

The chain links TRBV7-2 to TRBJ1-2; TRBD1 matches 11 bases. The CDR3 is made up of 15 amino acids. Trimming removed 5 bases from V and 6 bases from J; junction bases left unmatched: 8. Germline V gives CDR1 SGHTA, CDR2 FQGNSA. CDR3 nucleotides: TGTGCCAGCAGCCCCAGGACAGGGGGCGCGGATGGCTACACCTTC. Its translation: CASSPRTGGADGYTF. The full variable domain, with the rest looked up from reference TRBV7-2 and TRBJ1-2, is GAGVSQSPSNKVTEKGKDVELRCDPISGHTALYWYRQSLGQGLEFLIYFQGNSAPDKSGLPSDRFSAERTGGSVSTLTIQRTQQEDSAVYLCASSPRTGGADGYTFGSGTRLTVV.

The chain employs TRBV2 and TRBJ1-4; 11 nucleotides agree with TRBD1. Germline V gene data show CDR1 as SNHLY and CDR2 as FYNNEI. The CDR3 is 16 amino acids. V dropped 5 bases and J dropped 2; count of bases not matched to a gene: 4. CDR3 DNA sequence: TGTGCCAGCAGTAACCGGGACAGGGGGACTAATGAAAAACTGTTTTTT. Its protein is CASSNRDRGTNEKLFF.

This clone was counted a single time. This sequence joins TRBV4-1 and TRBJ2-3; 13 positions match TRBD2. V lost 0 bases to trimming and J lost 2 bases; unmatched junction nucleotides: 14. CDR1 is MGHRA, CDR2 YSYEKL, per germline. The CDR3 is 21 amino acids. CDR3 protein: CASSQDLILAGGPRPTDTQYF. The DNA for the CDR3 is TGCGCCAGCAGCCAAGACCTAATACTAGCGGGAGGGCCACGACCCACAGATACGCAGTATTTT.

The V call is TRBV3-1 (or the pseudogene TRBV3-2), the J call TRBJ2-1, with a tentative D call TRBD2 (6 bases). This CDR3 is built from 13 residues. Trimming left V 4 bases short and J 9 bases short, with 13 bases between. Germline values: CDR1 LGHDT, CDR2 YNNKEL (reference sequence). The CDR3 loop is CASSLNTGGEQFF. The DNA of the CDR3 is TGTGCCAGCAGCCTGAACACCGGGGGTGAGCAGTTCTTC.

This clone occurred a few times. This rearrangement joins TRBV11-1 to TRBJ1-1; D is perhaps TRBD1 (5 bases). Trimming cost V 4 bases and J 1 base, with 13 bases left between them. The CDR3 length is 15 residues. Germline assignment: CDR1 SGHAT and CDR2 FQDESV (reference sequence). As DNA, the CDR3 is TGTGCCAGCAGCTGGAGCATCCAGGGGAACACTGAAGCTTTCTTT. This encodes CASSWSIQGNTEAFF.

This clone has only one observation. The V and J genes are TRBV6-1 and TRBJ2-7; 7 bases map to TRBD2. The CDR3 consists of 16 residues. Unmatched junction bases numbered 8, after V lost 1 base and J lost 2 bases. Per the germline V gene, CDR1 is MNHNS and CDR2 is SASEGT. Here the CDR3 reads CASSEGDRGGAYEQYF. The CDR3 DNA is TGTGCCAGCAGTGAAGGGGATCGCGGGGGAGCCTACGAGCAGTACTTC.

The chain employs TRBV7-8 and TRBJ1-1; TRBD1 is a possible D gene (6 bases). The CDR3 consists of 15 residues. CDR1 is SGHVS, CDR2 FQNEAQ, per germline. Trimming removed 7 bases from V and 3 bases from J, with 18 bases in between. Here the CDR3 DNA reads TGTGCCAGCACCCCACCTGGGGGCTGGGACACTGAAGCTTTCTTT. It is translated as CASTPPGGWDTEAFF.

The DNA of the CDR3 is TGTGCCAGCAGTGAACGCGGCCGCACAGATACGCAGTATTTT. Its translation: CASSERGRTDTQYF. The V call is TRBV6-1, the J call TRBJ2-3; D unclear. CDR1 is MNHNS and CDR2 is SASEGT in the germline V gene. This CDR3 comprises 14 residues. V gave up 2 bases and J gave up 1 base, with 7 bases separating them.

The gene calls are TRBV19 and TRBJ2-7, with 11 bases lining up with TRBD2. Germline trimming cut 3 bases from V and 3 bases from J; bases unmatched to any gene: 4. Germline V gives CDR1 LNHDA, CDR2 SQIVND (reference sequence). There are 15 residues in the CDR3. CDR3 residues: CASSILAGGFYEQYF. The CDR3 DNA reads TGTGCCAGTAGTATTCTAGCGGGAGGATTCTACGAGCAGTACTTC.

V usage is TRBV5-1 and J usage is TRBJ1-2; TRBD1 matches at 7 bases. The CDR3 runs 14 residues. The germline CDR1 and CDR2 sequences are SGHRS and YFSETQ. Unmatched junction bases numbered 5, after V lost 0 bases and J lost 6 bases. Here the CDR3 reads CASSLVQGIHGYTF. The CDR3, as DNA: TGCGCCAGCAGCTTGGTACAGGGGATACATGGCTACACCTTC.

This chain joins TRBV2 and TRBJ2-7; 7 bases are shared with TRBD1. Germline lookup yields CDR1 SNHLY and CDR2 FYNNEI. Trimming removed 8 bases from V and 5 bases from J; junction bases left unmatched: 15. CDR3 length equals 15 residues. CDR3 loop: CASQSRTGTADEQYF. The CDR3 nucleotides read TGTGCCAGCCAATCGCGGACGGGGACAGCCGACGAGCAGTACTTC.

This chain connects TRBV19 to TRBJ1-1; D might be TRBD1 (5 bases). V was shortened by 11 bases and J by 4 bases, with 11 bases between the two germline ends. The CDR3 is made up of 11 amino acids. Germline V gene data show CDR1 as LNHDA and CDR2 as SQIVND (reference sequence). As DNA, the CDR3 is TGTGCCGCTAGGGGCCGCACTGAAGCTTTCTTT. It yields the protein CAARGRTEAFF.

The rearrangement uses TRBV4-1 and TRBJ2-1, with 10 positions matching TRBD1. The ends lost 4 bases at V and 8 bases at J; junction bases unmatched: 14. The CDR3 spans 17 residues. Germline lookup yields CDR1 MGHRA and CDR2 YSYEKL. The CDR3 spells CASSPTSTGGGRDEQFF. The CDR3 DNA reads as TGCGCCAGCAGCCCAACCTCGACAGGGGGCGGCCGGGATGAGCAGTTCTTC.

The CDR3 DNA reads as TGTGCCAGCGGGACCGCGGGGCTCTCTAGAGATACGCAGTATTTT. It yields the protein CASGTAGLSRDTQYF. V and J are TRBV3-1 (or the pseudogene TRBV3-2) and TRBJ2-3; weak D call: TRBD2 (6 bases). The germline V gene encodes CDR1 LGHDT and CDR2 YNNKEL (reference sequence). V was shortened by 8 bases and J by 5 bases, with 20 bases between the two germline ends. This CDR3 spans 15 amino acids.

This sequence joins TRBV28 and TRBJ1-1, with a possible D match to TRBD1 (6 bases). The length of the CDR3 is 14 residues. Germline V gene sequence: CDR1 MDHEN, CDR2 SYDVKM. V was cut by 1 base and J by 5 bases, with 11 bases left in between. CDR3 loop: CASSLLSGQTEAFF. For the CDR3, the DNA is TGTGCCAGCAGTTTATTGTCGGGACAAACTGAAGCTTTCTTT.

The sample holds a few counts of this clone. The sample holds other DNA sequences that translate to the same CDR3. The rearrangement uses TRBV18 and TRBJ1-1, with a weak D call TRBD1 (5 bases). V was pared by 5 bases and J by 1 base, with 8 bases between. Germline lookup yields CDR1 KGHSH and CDR2 LQKENI. The CDR3 has 13 residues. CDR3: CASSSGGNTEAFF. The CDR3 DNA sequence: TGTGCCAGCTCATCGGGGGGGAACACTGAAGCTTTCTTT.

The chain combines TRBV30 with TRBJ1-2; the D is unclear. CDR1 and CDR2 (germline): GTSNPN, SVGIG (reference sequence). V lost 0 bases and J 7 bases, leaving 18 bases between the germline ends. This CDR3 spans 15 amino acids. The CDR3 spells CAWSVNEVSAGGYTF. As DNA, the CDR3 is TGTGCCTGGAGTGTAAACGAGGTCAGCGCGGGTGGCTACACCTTC.

The table lists this clone with a count of one. The genes are TRBV2 and TRBJ2-2; a weak D match, TRBD2 (7 bases). Per the germline V gene, CDR1 is SNHLY and CDR2 is FYNNEI. Deletions cut 6 bases from V and 2 bases from J, with 13 bases between. There are 15 residues in the CDR3. The CDR3 coding sequence is TGTGCCAGCAGAAGGGGGGGGATCAACACCGGGGAGCTGTTTTTT. Its translation: CASRRGGINTGELFF.

The rearrangement joins TRBV7-2 to TRBJ2-7; maybe TRBD2 (5 bases). Trimming took 1 base from V and 5 from J, leaving 9 bases between them. Per germline, CDR1 SGHTA and CDR2 FQGNSA. CDR3 length equals 13 residues. The CDR3 region is CASSLVTGNEQYF. CDR3 sequence (DNA): TGTGCCAGCAGCTTAGTGACCGGGAACGAGCAGTACTTC.

This clone was seen only once. This CDR3 is CASSHSLAGAYNEQFF. CDR3 nucleotides: TGTGCCAGCAGCCACTCTCTAGCGGGGGCCTACAATGAGCAGTTCTTC. The rearrangement joins TRBV3-1 (or the pseudogene TRBV3-2) to TRBJ2-1, with 10 nucleotides matching TRBD2. The V gene's germline CDR1 is LGHDT and CDR2 YNNKEL (reference sequence). V lost 3 bases, J lost 2 bases, and 4 bases stayed unmatched. The CDR3 contains 16 residues.

CDR3 bases: TGTGCCAGCAGCAGGGGAAGCAATCAGCCCCAGCATTTT. Protein: CASSRGSNQPQHF. This chain joins TRBV2 and TRBJ1-5, with D possibly being TRBD1 (6 bases). The CDR3 extends over 13 amino acids. Germline V gives CDR1 SNHLY, CDR2 FYNNEI. V was pared by 6 bases and J by 1 base, with 7 bases between.

This chain links TRBV11-3 with TRBJ1-1; D may be TRBD1 (6 bases). Germline CDR1 reads SGHNT; CDR2 reads YENEEA. This CDR3 is built from 14 residues. Trimming took 1 base from V and 1 from J, leaving 7 bases between them. CDR3 sequence: CASSLGTANTEAFF. CDR3 DNA: TGTGCCAGCAGCTTAGGGACAGCGAACACTGAAGCTTTCTTT. The entire variable domain, with the rest obtained from reference TRBV11-3 and TRBJ1-1, is as follows: EAGVVQSPRYKIIEKKQPVAFWCNPISGHNTLYWYLQNLGQGPELLIRYENEEAVDDSQLPKDRFSAERLKGVDSTLKIQPAELGDSAVYLCASSLGTANTEAFFGQGTRLTVV.

The chain joins TRBV10-3 to TRBJ1-1; D not certain. V was trimmed by 4 bases and J by 4 bases, leaving 13 bases between them. CDR1 is ENHRY and CDR2 is SYGVKD in the germline V gene. This CDR3 is 14 amino acids long. The CDR3 region is CAISGSREGTEAFF. CDR3 nucleotide sequence: TGTGCCATCAGTGGTTCTAGGGAGGGCACTGAAGCTTTCTTT.

V usage is TRBV7-6 and J usage is TRBJ2-1; 8 bases are a match to TRBD2. Germline V gene sequence: CDR1 SGHVS, CDR2 FNYEAQ. V gave up 0 bases and J gave up 7 bases; unmatched junction bases: 8. CDR3 size: 16 residues. CDR3 in amino acids: CASSLAGLAGRNEQFF. CDR3 nucleotides: TGTGCCAGCAGCTTAGCGGGTCTAGCGGGTAGAAATGAGCAGTTCTTC.

V is TRBV19 and J is TRBJ2-7; the D gene is possibly TRBD1 (6 bases). This CDR3 is 14 amino acids long. V lost 3 bases, J lost 3 bases, and 12 bases lay in between. Germline CDR1 LNHDA, CDR2 SQIVND (reference sequence). The CDR3 sequence is CASSITQGFYEQYF. DNA of the CDR3: TGTGCCAGTAGTATTACACAGGGTTTCTACGAGCAGTACTTC.

Only a few counts were recorded for this clone. The J gene is TRBJ2-1, the V gene TRBV5-6; TRBD2 agrees at 8 bases. The CDR3 totals 15 residues. J lost 5 bases, V lost 0 bases, and 4 bases had no gene match. Germline CDR1 SGHDT, CDR2 YYEEEE. The chain's CDR3 is CASSLVSGDHNEQFF. Here the CDR3 DNA reads TGTGCCAGCAGCTTGGTTAGCGGGGACCACAATGAGCAGTTCTTC. Using reference TRBV5-6 and TRBJ2-1 for the parts outside the CDR3, the full variable domain is DAGVTQSPTHLIKTRGQQVTLRCSPKSGHDTVSWYQQALGQGPQFIFQYYEEEERQRGNFPDRFSGHQFPNYSSELNVNALLLGDSALYLCASSLVSGDHNEQFFGPGTRLTVL.